These 7 T cell receptor beta chains came from one sample sequenced in a study of tumor-infiltrating lymphocytes in primary liver carcinoma (dated 2017 in TCRdb). TRIzol reagent was used to extract blood RNA from unsorted whole blood, while the DNeasy Blood & Tissue kit provided the germline DNA. The listed sequencing device is Illumina HiSeq 2500. TCRbeta-specific cDNA was reverse-transcribed from about 500 ng total RNA using a constant-region primer and ProtoScript II reverse transcriptase. The TCRbeta libraries were prepared through three rounds of nested multiplex PCR following a slightly modified ARM-PCR procedure. Multiplex TRBV1-TRBV30 forward primers and a Cbeta reverse primer were used in the first two PCR rounds, each of which was run for around 10 cycles. TCRdb itself trimmed the public reads at Q25 with fastp, ran MiXCR and retained productive beta chains. Under each unique CDR3 protein, matching rows form one entry showing the most common genes and DNA. This sample holds fewer than 400,000 distinct CDR3 sequences; 50% to 70% were observed only once. Together, the top ten hold more than 8.5% of the sample.

The material sequenced was peripheral blood. Receptor source: a middle-aged man with primary liver carcinoma and hepatitis B virus infection.

The chain employs TRBV29-1 and TRBJ1-2; 9 bases match TRBD1. CDR1 is SQVTM, CDR2 ANQGSEA, per germline. The ends lost 0 bases at V and 8 bases at J; junction bases unmatched: 16. The CDR3 totals 17 residues. For the CDR3, the DNA is TGCAGCGTTGAAGACAGTAGGCGGACAGGGGCTATTATCGGCTACACCTTC. This gives the protein CSVEDSRRTGAIIGYTF.

The sample holds many counts of this clonotype. The chain combines TRBV11-1 with TRBJ2-3; D is unresolved. V was pared by 8 bases and J by 6 bases, with 6 bases between. Germline lookup yields CDR1 SGHAT and CDR2 FQDESV (reference sequence). The CDR3 runs 10 residues. The CDR3 loop is CASLGDTQYF. CDR3 coding DNA: TGTGCCAGCCTGGGGGATACGCAGTATTTT.

Details on this clonotype: A much larger clone differs by one base, so this may be a read error. This chain connects TRBV12-3 or TRBV12-4 to TRBJ2-5; possibly TRBD1 or TRBD2 for D (6 bases each). This CDR3 spans 14 amino acids. This chain's CDR3 is CASSLGGAGETRYF. The DNA of the CDR3 is TGTGCCAGCAGTTTAGGGGGGGCTGGAGAGACCCGGTACTTC.

This clonotype was recorded at least ten times. V is TRBV5-1 and J is TRBJ2-3; the D gene is possibly TRBD2 (5 bases). With 4 bases removed from V and 5 bases from J, the gap between germline ends came to 17 bases. The CDR3 totals 15 residues. Germline values: CDR1 SGHRS, CDR2 YFSETQ. The CDR3 DNA sequence: TGCGCCAGCAGCCCGGCGAGGGCTGACCTAGATACGCAGTATTTT. Its translation is CASSPARADLDTQYF.

Details on this clonotype: With a much larger clone just one base away, this may be a read error. This rearrangement joins TRBV12-3 or TRBV12-4 to TRBJ1-1; no firm D call. The length of the CDR3 is 13 residues. Here the CDR3 reads CAGSLMVNTEAFF. CDR3 DNA sequence: TGTGCCGGCAGTTTAATGGTGAACACTGAAGCTTTCTTT.

Notes on this clonotype: Its ends do not fully match the called genes, so a read error is possible. This chain uses TRBV29-1 with TRBJ2-2, with D possibly being TRBD1 (5 bases). This CDR3 is 13 amino acids long. The germline V gene has CDR1 SQVTM and CDR2 ANQGSEA. CDR3 sequence reads: CGVDTGNTGELFF. CDR3 in DNA: TGCGGCGTGGACACAGGGAACACCGGGGAGCTGTTTTTT.

This clonotype was picked up a small number of times. The V gene is TRBV7-3, the J gene TRBJ2-1, with D perhaps TRBD2 (6 bases). CDR1 SGHTA and CDR2 FQGTGA come from the germline V gene. The CDR3 runs 16 residues. V was trimmed by 5 bases and J by 4 bases, leaving 18 bases between them. The CDR3 is CASSLSGGSVYNEQFF. The DNA of the CDR3 is TGTGCCAGCAGCCTATCCGGGGGTAGCGTGTACAATGAGCAGTTCTTC.